The 21 T cell receptor beta chains in this list originate from one sample, sequenced in a study of blood T cell repertoires in COVID-19. TCRdb keeps only in-frame clones here, not all; method: immunoSEQ multiplex PCR. There are 110,000 or so clones in the sample; 81% occur only once, and roughly 1.6% lies in the top ten. Source material: peripheral blood. The receptors derive from a man aged 50-59 years with acute or convalescent COVID-19.

For the CDR3, the DNA is TGTGCCAGTAGTCCGAGGGACAGGGGCGCAGACCAGCCCCAGCATTTT. Translating it yields CASSPRDRGADQPQHF. J is TRBJ1-5 and V is TRBV19, with 10 positions matching TRBD1. J gave up 7 bases and V 5 bases, and 11 bases lay outside the gene matches. CDR1 LNHDA and CDR2 SQIVND come from the germline V gene (reference sequence). CDR3 length: 16 residues.

The chain couples TRBV30 to TRBJ2-5; D perhaps matches TRBD1 (6 bases). The CDR3 totals 12 residues. The germline V and J ends were trimmed by 3 bases and 3 bases, with 8 bases remaining between them. Germline V gives CDR1 GTSNPN, CDR2 SVGIG (reference sequence). The CDR3 nucleotides read TGTGCCTGGAGGGGGGCCGAAGAGACCCAGTACTTC. Encoded protein: CAWRGAEETQYF.

This chain joins TRBV5-4 and TRBJ2-3; 7 bases line up with TRBD2. The CDR3 consists of 15 residues. V was pared by 4 bases and J by 1 base, with 6 bases of the junction left unmatched. Germline lookup yields CDR1 SGHNT and CDR2 YYREEE (reference sequence). CDR3 loop: CASSLGGPGTDTQYF. The CDR3 nucleotides read TGTGCCAGCAGCCTGGGAGGGCCGGGCACAGATACGCAGTATTTT.

The chain combines TRBV18 with TRBJ1-2; a weak D match, TRBD1 (5 bases). The V and J ends lost 3 bases and 8 bases respectively, with 19 bases between them. The CDR3 extends over 15 amino acids. Germline V gene lookup returns CDR1 KGHSH and CDR2 LQKENI. The CDR3 protein is CASSPGLNPLGGYTF. DNA for the CDR3: TGTGCCAGCTCACCGGGACTCAATCCCCTGGGGGGCTACACCTTC.

The chain uses TRBV29-1 and TRBJ2-3; tentative D call: TRBD1 (6 bases). The germline V gene has CDR1 SQVTM and CDR2 ANQGSEA. V was clipped by 0 bases and J by 4 bases, with 17 bases between them. The CDR3 contains 16 residues. The CDR3 DNA sequence: TGCAGCGTTGAAGATAGTCTGAACAGGGTTTCAGATACGCAGTATTTT. Translating gives CSVEDSLNRVSDTQYF.

The chain combines TRBV4-1 with TRBJ1-4; 9 positions match TRBD1. The junction had 2 bases not matched to a gene; V was cut back by 1 base and J by 5 bases. The CDR3 is 15 amino acids. The germline V gene encodes CDR1 MGHRA and CDR2 YSYEKL. The CDR3 DNA reads as TGCGCCAGCAGCCAAGGGGGGACAGGGAATGAAAAACTGTTTTTT. It codes for CASSQGGTGNEKLFF.

The chain has TRBV3-1 (or the pseudogene TRBV3-2) and TRBJ1-2; D not resolved. The CDR3 runs to 15 residues. The germline gives CDR1 LGHDT, CDR2 YNNKEL (reference sequence). Trimming stripped 1 base from V and 5 bases from J, with 14 bases between. The CDR3 DNA reads TGTGCCAGCAGCCAAGCAGTCGCAAATTTTTATGGCTACACCTTC. It codes for CASSQAVANFYGYTF.

The chain carries TRBV9 and TRBJ2-5; the match to TRBD2 covers 11 bases. Germline V gives CDR1 SGDLS, CDR2 YYNGEE. V trimming: 0 bases; J trimming: 4 bases; junction bases outside the gene matches: 5. CDR3 length: 16 residues. CDR3 sequence: CASSVVSGGAAETQYF. The CDR3 DNA follows: TGTGCCAGCAGCGTAGTTAGCGGGGGGGCCGCAGAGACCCAGTACTTC.

The count of this clone is one. The CDR3 coding sequence is TGTGCCAGCACGCAGGGGGCAAATAATGAAAAACTGTTTTTT. Its translation: CASTQGANNEKLFF. This chain joins TRBV11-3 and TRBJ1-4; the match to TRBD1 covers 8 bases. V trimming: 7 bases; J trimming: 4 bases; junction bases outside the gene matches: 5. CDR1 is SGHNT and CDR2 is YENEEA in the germline V gene. CDR3 length: 14 amino acids.

This chain joins TRBV27 and TRBJ2-5, with a weak D call TRBD1 (6 bases). Germline-derived CDR1 and CDR2 are MNHEY and SMNVEV (reference sequence). CDR3 length: 14 amino acids. V gave up 5 bases and J gave up 4 bases, with 14 bases separating them. The CDR3 DNA follows: TGTGCCAGCAGTAAAGGACAGATCCTAGAGACCCAGTACTTC. As protein: CASSKGQILETQYF.

V usage is TRBV23-1 and J usage is TRBJ1-3, with a tentative D call TRBD1 (5 bases). Being an ORF, TRBV23-1 has a function that is uncertain. The CDR3 is 12 residues long. The V gene lost 9 bases and the J gene lost 7 bases, with 13 bases spanning the gap. CDR3 DNA sequence: TGCGCCAGTCCTCTTGGGGGGAACACCATATATTTT. This translates into CASPLGGNTIYF.

The rearrangement links TRBV18 to TRBJ1-1, with 9 bases identical to TRBD1. The CDR3 contains 12 residues. Germline trimming cut 5 bases from V and 6 bases from J; bases unmatched to any gene: 1. CDR1 is KGHSH and CDR2 is LQKENI in the germline V gene. In DNA form, the CDR3 reads TGTGCCAGCTCAGACAGGGGGTCTGAAGCTTTCTTT. Amino acids: CASSDRGSEAFF.

This clone appeared once. The rearrangement links TRBV2 to TRBJ2-3, with 9 nucleotides matching TRBD1. With 3 bases clipped from V and 2 bases from J, the junction kept 9 bases outside the gene matches. The CDR3 is made up of 17 amino acids. CDR1 is SNHLY and CDR2 is FYNNEI in the germline V gene. In nucleotides, the CDR3 is TGTGCCAGCAGTGACGGGACAGGGATGTTCTCCACAGATACGCAGTATTTT. Its translation is CASSDGTGMFSTDTQYF.

J is TRBJ1-6 and V is TRBV6-5; TRBD1 might be the D (5 bases). CDR3 length: 15 amino acids. Trimming cost V 0 bases and J 5 bases, with 8 bases left between them. Germline CDR1 MNHEY, CDR2 SVGAGI. As DNA, the CDR3 is TGTGCCAGCAGTTACTCTGGGGGGAATAATTCACCCCTCCACTTT. Encoded protein: CASSYSGGNNSPLHF.

J is TRBJ1-2 and V is TRBV2; perhaps TRBD1 as D (6 bases). Trimming removed 6 bases from V and 2 bases from J, with 13 bases in between. The germline V gene has CDR1 SNHLY and CDR2 FYNNEI. The CDR3 spans 14 residues. CDR3 sequence (DNA): TGTGCCAGCAGCGCTACAGGGTTGAACTATGGCTACACCTTC. Translated, it gives CASSATGLNYGYTF. Together with reference TRBV2 and TRBJ1-2, the CDR3 gives the full variable domain: EPEVTQTPSHQVTQMGQEVILRCVPISNHLYFYWYRQILGQKVEFLVSFYNNEISEKSEIFDDQFSVERPDGSNFTLKIRSTKLEDSAMYFCASSATGLNYGYTFGSGTRLTVV.

The chain employs TRBV6-6 and TRBJ1-4; D not resolved. V was cut by 1 base and J by 1 base, with 10 bases left in between. The CDR3 extends over 16 amino acids. CDR1 is MNHNY, CDR2 SVGAGI, per germline (reference sequence). CDR3 DNA: TGTGCCAGCAGTTACTTATCCCCGGGAACTAATGAAAAACTGTTTTTT. This encodes CASSYLSPGTNEKLFF.

V usage is TRBV27 and J usage is TRBJ1-2, with TRBD1 identical over 7 bases. From germline, CDR1 is MNHEY and CDR2 SMNVEV (reference sequence). CDR3 length: 13 residues. V lost 6 bases, J lost 5 bases, and 6 bases stayed unmatched. CDR3 nucleotide sequence: TGTGCCAGCAGCCGGGACAGCCAATATGGCTACACCTTC. Translating it yields CASSRDSQYGYTF.

The V and J genes are TRBV7-3 and TRBJ1-6; D might be TRBD1 (5 bases). The CDR3 totals 14 residues. Germline CDR1 reads SGHTA; CDR2 reads FQGTGA. Trimming took 5 bases from V and 8 from J, leaving 13 bases between them. The CDR3 here is CASSRDGGYSPLHF. CDR3 DNA sequence: TGTGCCAGCAGCCGGGACGGGGGATATTCACCCCTCCACTTT.

The rearrangement joins TRBV5-4 to TRBJ2-7; D unclear. Trimming cost V 4 bases and J 1 base, with 9 bases left between them. Germline CDR1 and CDR2: SGHNT and YYREEE (reference sequence). The CDR3 contains 13 residues. The DNA of the CDR3 is TGTGCCAGCAGCGGAACAGAATCCTACGAGCAGTACTTC. Translated, it gives CASSGTESYEQYF.

The chain has TRBV12-3 or TRBV12-4 and TRBJ1-1; maybe TRBD1 (6 bases). V was shortened by 6 bases and J by 6 bases, with 14 bases between the two germline ends. The CDR3 is 13 amino acids. The CDR3 sequence is CASSLTGNAEAFF. The CDR3 DNA sequence: TGTGCCAGCAGCCTGACAGGTAACGCTGAAGCTTTCTTT.

J is TRBJ1-2 and V is TRBV10-2, with D maybe TRBD1 (5 bases). The length of the CDR3 is 14 residues. V was pared by 0 bases and J by 7 bases, with 12 bases between. The germline V gene encodes CDR1 WSHSY and CDR2 SAAADI. In nucleotides, the CDR3 is TGCGCCAGCAGTGAGTCGACGGGGGAGGGTGGCTACACCTTC. Protein sequence: CASSESTGEGGYTF.